Presented here are 10 T cell receptor beta chains from one specimen sequenced in a study of T cell repertoires in aging, cancer and after chemotherapy (dated by TCRdb to the late 2010s). Instead of sorted cells or RNA, genomic DNA extracted from peripheral blood served as the source for amplifying TCR beta rearrangements. TCRdb records Illumina MiSeq as the sequencer. Rearranged TRB sequences spanning V, D and J segments were amplified in a multiplex touch-down PCR with a mixed TRB-A/B primer pool. The public sequencing data were trimmed at Q25 with fastp and processed into clonotypes with MiXCR by TCRdb, which kept only in-frame beta chains. Identical CDR3 proteins give one entry, which carries the most common genes and DNA. This sample holds around 5,000 distinct CDR3 sequences; roughly 24% were observed only once. The ten largest clonotypes hold 15% to 20% of the sample. The specimen was blood. The receptors come from a human donor in good health.

This clonotype is medium-sized within its sample. The CDR3 loop is CASSNRGSGANVLTF. In DNA, the CDR3 is TGTGCCAGCAGTAACAGGGGTTCTGGGGCCAACGTCCTGACTTTC. The V gene is TRBV6-5, the J gene TRBJ2-6, with 7 bases that match TRBD1. The length of the CDR3 is 15 residues. Germline CDR1 reads MNHEY; CDR2 reads SVGAGI. Losses at the gene ends were 5 bases for V and 1 base for J; bases not matched to a gene: 2.

The CDR3 region is CASSTSGPDFSSNQPQHF. The CDR3 nucleotides are TGTGCCAGTAGTACCTCCGGGCCCGATTTCTCTAGCAATCAGCCCCAGCATTTT. J is TRBJ1-5 and V is TRBV19; no clear D gene. The CDR3 has 18 residues. Germline loops: CDR1 LNHDA, CDR2 SQIVND (reference sequence). V shed 4 bases and J shed 0 bases, with 19 bases lying between them. Filled out from reference TRBV19 and TRBJ1-5, the complete variable domain reads DGGITQSPKYLFRKEGQNVTLSCEQNLNHDAMYWYRQDPGQGLRLIYYSQIVNDFQKGDIAEGYSVSREKKESFPLTVTSAQKNPTAFYLCASSTSGPDFSSNQPQHFGDGTRLSIL.

This clonotype was seen more than once but under ten times. V gene TRBV7-2 combines with J gene TRBJ2-1, with D possibly being TRBD1 (7 bases). CDR1 SGHTA and CDR2 FQGNSA come from the germline V gene. This CDR3 is built from 15 residues. V dropped 4 bases and J dropped 0 bases, with 10 bases sitting between them. The CDR3 DNA reads as TGTGCCAGCAGCTCCCAGGGGGGCTCCTACAATGAGCAGTTCTTC. Encoded protein: CASSSQGGSYNEQFF.

This sequence joins TRBV5-1 and TRBJ1-3; D may be TRBD1 (6 bases). Trimming shortened V by 7 bases and J by 2 bases, and 13 bases separated the two germline ends. The CDR3 runs to 14 residues. Germline V gene sequence: CDR1 SGHRS, CDR2 YFSETQ. CDR3: CASFAGHPGNTIYF. In DNA form, the CDR3 reads TGCGCCAGCTTCGCGGGACATCCTGGAAACACCATATATTTT.

V and J are TRBV19 and TRBJ2-7, with TRBD2 identical over 10 bases. Germline CDR1 LNHDA, CDR2 SQIVND (reference sequence). The CDR3 extends over 14 amino acids. V lost 3 bases to trimming and J lost 4 bases; unmatched junction nucleotides: 3. CDR3 DNA sequence: TGTGCCAGTAGTATCGCTAGCGGGAGTTACGAGCAGTACTTC. Translated: CASSIASGSYEQYF.

The rearrangement links TRBV19 to TRBJ2-4, with TRBD1 identical over 8 bases. V shed 4 bases and J 0 bases; nucleotides not matched to a gene: 8. Germline CDR1 and CDR2: LNHDA and SQIVND (reference sequence). CDR3 length equals 17 residues. CDR3 sequence reads: CASSTGQGDLAKNIQYF. CDR3 DNA sequence: TGTGCCAGTAGTACCGGACAGGGAGATTTAGCCAAAAACATTCAGTACTTC.

V gene TRBV20-1 combines with J gene TRBJ1-1; 7 nucleotides agree with TRBD1. Germline CDR1 DFQATT, CDR2 SNEGSKA (reference sequence). V gave up 6 bases and J gave up 1 base; unmatched junction bases: 2. The length of the CDR3 is 12 residues. CDR3 bases: TGCAGTGCCAGACAGGGGAACACTGAAGCTTTCTTT. It codes for CSARQGNTEAFF.

The chain couples TRBV6-1 to TRBJ2-7; D unresolved. The CDR3 loop spans 13 amino acids. CDR1 and CDR2 from the germline V gene are MNHNS and SASEGT. V was pared by 7 bases and J by 0 bases, with 10 bases between. CDR3 DNA: TGTGCCAGCACCGGGCCTCCCTCCTACGAGCAGTACTTC. Its protein is CASTGPPSYEQYF.

The sample holds one count of this clonotype. A much more abundant neighbour one base away suggests this may be a read error. The chain recombines TRBV5-4 with TRBJ2-3, with D uncertain. The germline V and J ends were trimmed by 3 bases and 3 bases, with 11 bases remaining between them. This CDR3 is built from 14 residues. Germline loops: CDR1 SGHNT, CDR2 YYREEE (reference sequence). In DNA, the CDR3 is TGTGCCAGCAGCTCACATGGTGCTACAGATACGCAGTATTTT. Translation gives CASSSHGATDTQYF.

In DNA form, the CDR3 reads TGTGCCAGCAGACCGGGACAGGAAAGTGAAAAACTGTTTTTT. It specifies CASRPGQESEKLFF. This chain connects TRBV6-6 to TRBJ1-4; TRBD1 matches at 8 bases. The germline CDR1 and CDR2 sequences are MNHNY and SVGAGI (reference sequence). The CDR3 consists of 14 residues. Germline trimming cut 6 bases from V and 7 bases from J; bases unmatched to any gene: 7.